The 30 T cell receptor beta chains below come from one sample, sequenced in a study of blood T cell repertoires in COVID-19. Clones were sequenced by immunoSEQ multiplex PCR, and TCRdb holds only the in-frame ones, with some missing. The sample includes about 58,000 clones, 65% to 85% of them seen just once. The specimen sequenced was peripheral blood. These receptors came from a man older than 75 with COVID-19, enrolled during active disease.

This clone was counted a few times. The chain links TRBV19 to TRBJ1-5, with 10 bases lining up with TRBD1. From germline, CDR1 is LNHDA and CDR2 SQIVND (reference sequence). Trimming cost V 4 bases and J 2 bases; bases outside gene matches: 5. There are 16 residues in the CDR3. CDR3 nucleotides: TGTGCCAGTAGTAGCGAAGGGACAGGGGGCAATCAGCCCCAGCATTTT. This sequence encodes CASSSEGTGGNQPQHF.

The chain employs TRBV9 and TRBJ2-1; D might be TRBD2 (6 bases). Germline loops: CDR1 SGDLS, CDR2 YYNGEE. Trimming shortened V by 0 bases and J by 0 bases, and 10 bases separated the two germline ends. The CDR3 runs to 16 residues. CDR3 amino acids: CASSVVPGGSYNEQFF. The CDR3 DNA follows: TGTGCCAGCAGCGTAGTTCCCGGGGGCTCCTACAATGAGCAGTTCTTC.

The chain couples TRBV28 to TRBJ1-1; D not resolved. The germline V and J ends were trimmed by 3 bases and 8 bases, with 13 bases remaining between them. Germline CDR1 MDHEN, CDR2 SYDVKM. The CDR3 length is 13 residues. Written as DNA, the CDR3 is TGTGCCAGCAGTTTTTTCAGTGGTTCGGAAGCTTTCTTT. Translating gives CASSFFSGSEAFF.

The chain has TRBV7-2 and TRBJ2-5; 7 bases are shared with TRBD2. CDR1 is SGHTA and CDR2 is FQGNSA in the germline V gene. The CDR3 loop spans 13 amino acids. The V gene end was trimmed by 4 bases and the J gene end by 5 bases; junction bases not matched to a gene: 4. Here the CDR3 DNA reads TGTGCCAGCAGCTGGGGAGGGATGGAGACCCAGTACTTC. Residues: CASSWGGMETQYF. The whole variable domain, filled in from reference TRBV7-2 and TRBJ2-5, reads GAGVSQSPSNKVTEKGKDVELRCDPISGHTALYWYRQSLGQGLEFLIYFQGNSAPDKSGLPSDRFSAERTGGSVSTLTIQRTQQEDSAVYLCASSWGGMETQYFGPGTRLLVL.

The CDR3 sequence is CASSATGQNSPLHF. CDR3 DNA: TGTGCCAGCAGTGCGACAGGGCAAAATTCACCCCTCCACTTT. The gene calls are TRBV25-1 and TRBJ1-6; 7 bases align to TRBD1. With 4 bases clipped from V and 7 bases from J, the junction kept 4 bases outside the gene matches. In germline, CDR1 is MGHDK, CDR2 SYGVNS. The CDR3 consists of 14 residues.

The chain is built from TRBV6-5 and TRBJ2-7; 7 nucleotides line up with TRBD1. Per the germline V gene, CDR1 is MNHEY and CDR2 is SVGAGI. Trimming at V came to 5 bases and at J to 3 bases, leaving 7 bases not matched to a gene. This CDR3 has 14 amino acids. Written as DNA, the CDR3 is TGTGCCAGCAGTAGGGACAGTTTTGTCTACGAGCAGTACTTC. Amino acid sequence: CASSRDSFVYEQYF.

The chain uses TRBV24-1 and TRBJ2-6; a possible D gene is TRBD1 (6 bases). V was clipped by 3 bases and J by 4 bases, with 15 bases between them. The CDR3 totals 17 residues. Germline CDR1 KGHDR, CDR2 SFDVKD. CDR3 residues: CATSDLTSGAGANVLTF. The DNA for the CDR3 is TGTGCCACCAGTGATCTAACTTCAGGGGCCGGGGCCAACGTCCTGACTTTC.

CDR3: CASSTRQGRETQYF. DNA for the CDR3: TGTGCCAGCAGCACCCGACAGGGACGAGAGACCCAGTACTTC. The chain couples TRBV7-8 to TRBJ2-5; 7 nucleotides agree with TRBD1. V gave up 5 bases and J gave up 4 bases; unmatched junction bases: 7. Germline V gene lookup returns CDR1 SGHVS and CDR2 FQNEAQ. This CDR3 has 14 amino acids. Supplemented by reference TRBV7-8 and TRBJ2-5, the full variable domain reads GAGVSQSPRYKVAKRGQDVALRCDPISGHVSLFWYQQALGQGPEFLTYFQNEAQLDKSGLPSDRFFAERPEGSVSTLKIQRTQQEDSAVYLCASSTRQGRETQYFGPGTRLLVL.

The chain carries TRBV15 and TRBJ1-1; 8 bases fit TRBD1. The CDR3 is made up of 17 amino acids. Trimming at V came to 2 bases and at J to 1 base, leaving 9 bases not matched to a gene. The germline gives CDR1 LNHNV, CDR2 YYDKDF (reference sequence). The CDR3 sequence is CATSRPAAGGPNTEAFF. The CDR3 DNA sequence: TGTGCCACCAGCAGACCAGCGGCAGGGGGCCCGAACACTGAAGCTTTCTTT.

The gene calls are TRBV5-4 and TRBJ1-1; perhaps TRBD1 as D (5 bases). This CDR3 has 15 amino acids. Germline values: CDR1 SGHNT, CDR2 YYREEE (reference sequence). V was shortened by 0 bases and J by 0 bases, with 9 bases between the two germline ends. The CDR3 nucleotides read TGTGCCAGCAGCTTGGCGCAGGGAATGAACACTGAAGCTTTCTTT. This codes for CASSLAQGMNTEAFF.

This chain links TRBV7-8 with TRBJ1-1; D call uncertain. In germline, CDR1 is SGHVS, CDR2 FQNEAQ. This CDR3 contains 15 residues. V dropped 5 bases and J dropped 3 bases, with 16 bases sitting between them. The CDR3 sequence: CASSPRGNGYTEAFF. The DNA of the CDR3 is TGTGCCAGCAGCCCCCGCGGCAACGGCTACACTGAAGCTTTCTTT.

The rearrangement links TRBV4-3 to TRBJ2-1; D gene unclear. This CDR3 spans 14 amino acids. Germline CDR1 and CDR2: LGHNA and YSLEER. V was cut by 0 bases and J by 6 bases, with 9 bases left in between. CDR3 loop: CASSQDFSSNEQFF. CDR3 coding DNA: TGCGCCAGCAGCCAAGATTTTTCATCCAATGAGCAGTTCTTC.

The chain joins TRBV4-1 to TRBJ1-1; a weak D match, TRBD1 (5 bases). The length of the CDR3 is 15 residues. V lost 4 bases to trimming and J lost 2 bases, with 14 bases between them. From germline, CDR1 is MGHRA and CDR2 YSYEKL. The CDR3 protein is CASSPPDSFNTEAFF. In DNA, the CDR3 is TGCGCCAGCAGCCCCCCAGACAGTTTTAACACTGAAGCTTTCTTT.

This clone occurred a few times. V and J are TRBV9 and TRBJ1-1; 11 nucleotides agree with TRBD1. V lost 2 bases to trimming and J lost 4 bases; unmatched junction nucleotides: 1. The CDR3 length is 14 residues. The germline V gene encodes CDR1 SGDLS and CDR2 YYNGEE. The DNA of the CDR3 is TGTGCCAGCAGCGTCGGGACAGGGGGCACTGAAGCTTTCTTT. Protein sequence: CASSVGTGGTEAFF.

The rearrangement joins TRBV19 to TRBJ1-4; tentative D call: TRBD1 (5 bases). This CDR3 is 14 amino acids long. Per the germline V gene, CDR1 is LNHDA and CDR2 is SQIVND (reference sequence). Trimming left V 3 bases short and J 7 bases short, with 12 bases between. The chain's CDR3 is CASSIGGGIEKLFF. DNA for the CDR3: TGTGCCAGTAGTATTGGGGGGGGAATTGAAAAACTGTTTTTT.

The CDR3 DNA follows: TGTGCCAGCAGCGGGCGGGGTAGCGGGGCCGGGGAGCTGTTTTTT. As protein: CASSGRGSGAGELFF. The rearrangement joins TRBV7-2 to TRBJ2-2; TRBD2 agrees at 8 bases. This CDR3 has 15 residues. CDR1 and CDR2 from the germline V gene are SGHTA and FQGNSA. V shed 5 bases and J 6 bases; nucleotides not matched to a gene: 8.

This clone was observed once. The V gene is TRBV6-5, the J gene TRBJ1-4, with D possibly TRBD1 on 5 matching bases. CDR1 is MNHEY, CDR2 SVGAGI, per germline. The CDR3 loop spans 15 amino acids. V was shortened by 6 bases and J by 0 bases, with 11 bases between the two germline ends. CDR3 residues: CASSATAATNEKLFF. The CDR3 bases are TGTGCCAGCAGCGCGACAGCCGCAACTAATGAAAAACTGTTTTTT.

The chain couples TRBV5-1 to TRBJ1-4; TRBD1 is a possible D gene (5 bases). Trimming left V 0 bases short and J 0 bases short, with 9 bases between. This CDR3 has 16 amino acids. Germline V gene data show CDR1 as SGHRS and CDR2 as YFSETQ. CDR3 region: CASSLAGGATNEKLFF. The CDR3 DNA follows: TGCGCCAGCAGCTTGGCCGGGGGGGCAACTAATGAAAAACTGTTTTTT.

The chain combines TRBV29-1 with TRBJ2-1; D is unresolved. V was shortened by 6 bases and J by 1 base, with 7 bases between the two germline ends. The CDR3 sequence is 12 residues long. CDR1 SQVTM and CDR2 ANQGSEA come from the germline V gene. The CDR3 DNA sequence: TGCAGCGTCCCAGTTTCCTACAATGAGCAGTTCTTC. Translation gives CSVPVSYNEQFF.

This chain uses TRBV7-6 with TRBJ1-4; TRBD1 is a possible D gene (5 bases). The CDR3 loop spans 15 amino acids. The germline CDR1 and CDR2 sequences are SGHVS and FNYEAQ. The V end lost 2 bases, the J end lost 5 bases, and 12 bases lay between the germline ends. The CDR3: CASSLNQGMNEKLFF. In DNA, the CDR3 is TGTGCCAGCAGCTTAAATCAGGGAATGAATGAAAAACTGTTTTTT. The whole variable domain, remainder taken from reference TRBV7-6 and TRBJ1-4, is GAGVSQSPRYKVTKRGQDVALRCDPISGHVSLYWYRQALGQGPEFLTYFNYEAQQDKSGLPNDRFSAERPEGSISTLTIQRTEQRDSAMYRCASSLNQGMNEKLFFGSGTQLSVL.

CDR3 sequence (DNA): TGTGCCAGCAGCTTGGTGGCGGAATACACTGAAGCTTTCTTT. The encoded protein is CASSLVAEYTEAFF. The gene calls are TRBV5-6 and TRBJ1-1; D is uncertain. With 0 bases removed from V and 3 bases from J, the gap between germline ends came to 9 bases. The CDR3 runs 14 residues. Germline V CDR1 and CDR2: SGHDT, YYEEEE. Filled out from reference TRBV5-6 and TRBJ1-1, the complete variable domain reads DAGVTQSPTHLIKTRGQQVTLRCSPKSGHDTVSWYQQALGQGPQFIFQYYEEEERQRGNFPDRFSGHQFPNYSSELNVNALLLGDSALYLCASSLVAEYTEAFFGQGTRLTVV.

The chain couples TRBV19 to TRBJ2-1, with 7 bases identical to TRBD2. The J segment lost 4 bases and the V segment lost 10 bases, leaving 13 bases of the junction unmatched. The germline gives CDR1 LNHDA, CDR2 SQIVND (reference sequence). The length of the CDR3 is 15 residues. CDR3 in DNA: TGTGCCACCAAGCAGAGGGGAGGGGATTACAATGAGCAGTTCTTC. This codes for CATKQRGGDYNEQFF.

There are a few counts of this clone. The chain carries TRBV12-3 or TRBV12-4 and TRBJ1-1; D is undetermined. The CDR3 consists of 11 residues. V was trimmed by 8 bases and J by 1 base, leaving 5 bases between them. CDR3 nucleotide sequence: TGTGCCAGCGGCACGAACACTGAAGCTTTCTTT. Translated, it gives CASGTNTEAFF.

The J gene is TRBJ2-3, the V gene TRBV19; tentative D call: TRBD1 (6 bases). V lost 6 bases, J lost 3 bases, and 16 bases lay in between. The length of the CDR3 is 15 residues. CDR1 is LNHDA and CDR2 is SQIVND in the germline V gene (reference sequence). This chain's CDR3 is CASSRLLQGTDTQYF. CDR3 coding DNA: TGTGCCAGTAGCCGACTTCTTCAGGGGACAGATACGCAGTATTTT.

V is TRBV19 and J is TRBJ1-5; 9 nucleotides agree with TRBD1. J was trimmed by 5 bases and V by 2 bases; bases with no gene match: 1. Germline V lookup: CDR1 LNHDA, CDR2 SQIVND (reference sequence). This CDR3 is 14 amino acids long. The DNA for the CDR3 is TGTGCCAGTAGTATAACAGGGGGCGATCAGCCCCAGCATTTT. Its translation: CASSITGGDQPQHF.

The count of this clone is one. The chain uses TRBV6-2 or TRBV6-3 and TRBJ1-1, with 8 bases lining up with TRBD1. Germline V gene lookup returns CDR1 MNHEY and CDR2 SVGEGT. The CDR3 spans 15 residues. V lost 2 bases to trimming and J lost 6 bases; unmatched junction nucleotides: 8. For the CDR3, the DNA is TGTGCCAGCAGTTACGGACAGGGAGTGGGCGCTGAAGCTTTCTTT. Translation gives CASSYGQGVGAEAFF.

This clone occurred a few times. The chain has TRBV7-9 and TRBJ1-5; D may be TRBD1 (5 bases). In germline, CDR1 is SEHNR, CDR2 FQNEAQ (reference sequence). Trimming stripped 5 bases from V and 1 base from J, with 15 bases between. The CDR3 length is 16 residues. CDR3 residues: CASSTGRGGSNQPQHF. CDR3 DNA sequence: TGTGCCAGCAGCACGGGGCGGGGGGGAAGCAATCAGCCCCAGCATTTT.

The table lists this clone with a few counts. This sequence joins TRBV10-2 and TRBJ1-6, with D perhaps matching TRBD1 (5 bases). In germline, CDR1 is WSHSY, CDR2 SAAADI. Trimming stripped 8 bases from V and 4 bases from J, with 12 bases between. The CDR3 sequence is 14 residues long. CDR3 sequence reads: CASAYRQYNSPLHF. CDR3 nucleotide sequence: TGCGCCAGCGCCTATAGACAGTATAATTCACCCCTCCACTTT.

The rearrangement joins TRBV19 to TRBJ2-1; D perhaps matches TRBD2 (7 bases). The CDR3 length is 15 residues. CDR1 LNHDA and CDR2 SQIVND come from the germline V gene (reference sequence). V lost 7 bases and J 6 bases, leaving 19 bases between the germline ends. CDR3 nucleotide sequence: TGTGCCAGTAAGGAGGGGGGGGCGGGTTCCAATGAGCAGTTCTTC. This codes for CASKEGGAGSNEQFF.

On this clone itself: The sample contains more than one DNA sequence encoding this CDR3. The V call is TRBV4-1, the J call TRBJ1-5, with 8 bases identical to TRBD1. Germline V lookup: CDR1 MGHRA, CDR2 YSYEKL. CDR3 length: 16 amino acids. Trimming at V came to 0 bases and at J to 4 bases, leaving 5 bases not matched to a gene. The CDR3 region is CASSQEGTGRNQPQHF. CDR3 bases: TGCGCCAGCAGCCAAGAAGGGACAGGCAGAAATCAGCCCCAGCATTTT.